The T cell receptor (beta chain) under discussion was sequenced for a study of post-analysis software for immune sequencing data. The wider study: Patients with relapsing-remitting, secondary progressive and progressive-relapsing multiple sclerosis courses were all represented. Study conclusions and caveats: Multiple sclerosis patients showed significantly lower normalized Chao1 diversity than controls did. Controls had lower frequencies than patients of about five TRBV segments, which included TRBV5-6, TRBV5-1 and TRBV20-1. Strong co-clustering by F measure was evident for samples that had been prepared in the same batch.

This CDR3 comprises 12 residues. Germline loops: CDR1 MDHEN, CDR2 SYDVKM. V dropped 4 bases and J dropped 4 bases, with 7 bases sitting between them. In regard to this clonotype: The antigen remains undetermined.

Unique molecular identifiers featured in each of the TCR beta cDNA libraries. The yield from approximately 1 to 10 million T cells was roughly 500,000 cDNA molecules in total. A single record per CDR3 protein comes from TCRdb applying MiXCR to the PCR reads. This repertoire shows about 150,000 distinct CDR3 sequences, roughly 30% found once; its top ten account for approximately 1.5%. The sequence came from a girl between 5 and 17 years old with multiple sclerosis. The chain links TRBV28 to TRBJ1-1, with D unresolved. Sequenced material: blood. CDR3: CASSSVRTEAFF. CDR3 nucleotide sequence: TGTGCCAGCAGTTCCGTCCGCACTGAAGCTTTCTTT.